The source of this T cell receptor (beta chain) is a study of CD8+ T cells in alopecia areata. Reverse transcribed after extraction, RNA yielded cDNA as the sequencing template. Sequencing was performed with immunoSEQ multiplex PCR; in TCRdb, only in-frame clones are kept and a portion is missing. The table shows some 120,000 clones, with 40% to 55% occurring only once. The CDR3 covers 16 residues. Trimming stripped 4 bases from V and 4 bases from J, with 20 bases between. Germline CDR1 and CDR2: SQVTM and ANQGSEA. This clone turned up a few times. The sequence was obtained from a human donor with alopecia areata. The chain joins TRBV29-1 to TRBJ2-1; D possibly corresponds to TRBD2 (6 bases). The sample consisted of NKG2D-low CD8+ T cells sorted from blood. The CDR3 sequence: CSVVGEPGSSYNEQFF. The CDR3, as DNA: TGCAGCGTTGTGGGGGAACCCGGGAGTTCTTACAATGAGCAGTTCTTC.